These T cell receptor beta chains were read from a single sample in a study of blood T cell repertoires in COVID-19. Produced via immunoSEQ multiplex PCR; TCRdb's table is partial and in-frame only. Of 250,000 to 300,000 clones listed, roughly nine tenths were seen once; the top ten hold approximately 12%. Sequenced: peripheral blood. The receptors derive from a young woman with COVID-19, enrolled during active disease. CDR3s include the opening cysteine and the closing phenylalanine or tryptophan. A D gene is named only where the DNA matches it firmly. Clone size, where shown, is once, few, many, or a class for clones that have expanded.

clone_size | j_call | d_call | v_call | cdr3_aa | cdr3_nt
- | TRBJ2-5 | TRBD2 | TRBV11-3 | CASSSGTSGETQYF | TGTGCCAGCAGCTCTGGGACTAGCGGAGAGACCCAGTACTTC
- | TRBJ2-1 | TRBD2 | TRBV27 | CASSLSRRAGGYNEQFF | TGTGCCAGCAGTTTATCCCGTAGGGCGGGGGGATACAATGAGCAGTTCTTC
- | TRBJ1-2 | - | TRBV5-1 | CASSLPTGTNNYGYTF | TGCGCCAGCAGCTTGCCCACCGGGACAAACAACTATGGCTACACCTTC
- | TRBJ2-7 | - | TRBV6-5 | CASSPGGGGEQYF | TGTGCCAGCAGCCCAGGGGGCGGGGGCGAGCAGTACTTC
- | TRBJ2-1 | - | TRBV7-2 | CASSARTDGLNNEQFF | TGTGCCAGCAGCGCCAGGACAGACGGTTTAAACAATGAGCAGTTCTTC
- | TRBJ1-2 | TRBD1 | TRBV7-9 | CASSLGTDYGYTF | TGTGCCAGCAGCCTCGGGACAGACTATGGCTACACCTTC
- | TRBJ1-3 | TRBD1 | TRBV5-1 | CASSRGTGAMGGNTIYF | TGCGCCAGCAGCCGAGGGACAGGGGCGATGGGAGGAAACACCATATATTTT
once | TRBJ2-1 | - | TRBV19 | CASSPPAGMVNEQFF | TGTGCCAGTAGTCCCCCGGCGGGCATGGTCAATGAGCAGTTCTTC
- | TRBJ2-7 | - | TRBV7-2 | CASSLGIEQYF | TGTGCCAGCAGCTTGGGCATCGAGCAGTACTTC
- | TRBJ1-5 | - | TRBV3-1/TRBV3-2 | CASSQGVRNQPQHF | TGTGCCAGCAGCCAAGGCGTCCGCAATCAGCCCCAGCATTTT
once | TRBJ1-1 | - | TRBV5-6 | CASRPQGWYTEAFF | TGTGCCAGCAGACCACAGGGTTGGTACACTGAAGCTTTCTTT
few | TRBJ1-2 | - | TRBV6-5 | CASSYPGQTIYTF | TGTGCCAGCAGTTACCCCGGACAGACTATTTACACCTTC
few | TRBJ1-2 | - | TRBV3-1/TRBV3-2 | CASSQPLAGYGYTF | TGTGCCAGCAGCCAACCCCTGGCGGGATATGGCTACACCTTC
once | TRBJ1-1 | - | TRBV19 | CASSIRLHKGTEAFF | TGTGCCAGTAGTATCCGTCTCCACAAGGGGACTGAAGCTTTCTTT
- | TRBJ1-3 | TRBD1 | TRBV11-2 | CASSYFDRGLSRTQNTIYF | TGTGCCAGCAGCTACTTCGACAGGGGGCTTTCTCGTACCCAAAACACCATATATTTT
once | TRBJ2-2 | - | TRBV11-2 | CASSPGRRAGELFF | TGTGCCAGCAGCCCGGGGCGGAGGGCCGGGGAGCTGTTTTTT
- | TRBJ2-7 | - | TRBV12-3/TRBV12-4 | CASSRGGLGEQYF | TGTGCCAGCAGCCGTGGGGGCCTGGGTGAGCAGTACTTC
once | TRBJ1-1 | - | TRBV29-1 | CSVDQGYEAFF | TGCAGCGTTGATCAGGGCTATGAAGCTTTCTTT
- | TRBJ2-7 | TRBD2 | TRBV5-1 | CASGTSGDSEQYF | TGCGCCAGCGGGACTAGCGGGGATAGCGAGCAGTACTTC
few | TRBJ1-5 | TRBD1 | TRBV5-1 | CASSLQTGLGQPQHF | TGCGCCAGCAGCTTGCAGACAGGGTTGGGACAGCCCCAGCATTTT
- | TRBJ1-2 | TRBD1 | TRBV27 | CASSLYKGAVDDYGYTF | TGTGCCAGCAGTTTATATAAGGGGGCGGTTGACGACTATGGCTACACCTTC